This TCR beta chain was identified during a study of regulatory and conventional T cells in RAG deficiency. Across the study: Autoimmunity is frequent in combined immunodeficiency with hypomorphic RAG mutations.

Worth noting for this clone: Its target is unknown.

Study-wide points: Control T-cell subsets had markedly higher Shannon entropy and lower Simpson indices than RAG-deficient patients. Omenn syndrome and CID/AS patients had approximately 91-fold fewer unique Treg TCR beta sequences, versus approximately 10-fold elsewhere. Patient subsets had shorter CDR3s; Omenn Treg-Tconv overlap exceeded 75%.

Profiled with immunoSEQ multiplex PCR; TCRdb holds only in-frame clones, not every one. The table records about 2,600 clones, around four fifths of them present only once. Genomic DNA came from blood conventional CD4+ T cells gated CD25-low CD127-high. The CDR3 loop spans 15 amino acids. Germline CDR1 SGHVS, CDR2 FQNEAQ. Trimming took off 4 bases at V and 4 bases at J, with 13 bases between the two ends. This receptor was obtained from a human donor with RAG deficiency presenting as severe combined immunodeficiency. Sequenced input: CD4+ effector T cells sorted from blood. The gene calls are TRBV7-8 and TRBJ2-2; no firm D call. The CDR3 protein is CASSSLDWATGELFF. The CDR3 nucleotides read TGTGCCAGCAGCTCTCTCGACTGGGCCACCGGGGAGCTGTTTTTT.